This passage covers 25 T cell receptor beta chains from one sample sequenced in a study of T cell responses to AZD1222 COVID-19 vaccine. Sequencing was performed with immunoSEQ multiplex PCR; in TCRdb, only in-frame clones are kept and a portion is missing. The repertoire holds some 110,000 clones, with 82% as singletons. Sequencing was performed on peripheral blood, taken on day 0 of AZD1222 vaccination. The receptors come from an adult in good health.

The V gene is TRBV30, the J gene TRBJ2-7, with D possibly being TRBD1 (6 bases). Germline V gene lookup returns CDR1 GTSNPN and CDR2 SVGIG (reference sequence). V was pared by 3 bases and J by 6 bases, with 12 bases between. The CDR3 extends over 12 amino acids. CDR3 sequence: CAWSAMTGEQYF. The CDR3 DNA follows: TGTGCCTGGAGCGCCATGACAGGCGAGCAGTACTTC.

This rearrangement joins TRBV6-2 or TRBV6-3 to TRBJ1-2; tentatively, D is TRBD1 (5 bases). The germline V gene encodes CDR1 MNHEY and CDR2 SVGEGT. Trimming shortened V by 8 bases and J by 4 bases, and 11 bases separated the two germline ends. The length of the CDR3 is 12 residues. CDR3 in amino acids: CASGQGSYGYTF. The DNA for the CDR3 is TGTGCCAGCGGCCAGGGCTCCTATGGCTACACCTTC.

This chain uses TRBV19 with TRBJ1-1, with a possible D match to TRBD1 (5 bases). The V and J ends lost 4 bases and 5 bases respectively, with 14 bases between them. This CDR3 region has 14 residues. The V gene's germline CDR1 is LNHDA and CDR2 SQIVND (reference sequence). For the CDR3, the DNA is TGTGCCAGTAGTACAGAAGGGGTTAAAACTGAAGCTTTCTTT. As protein: CASSTEGVKTEAFF.

CDR3 sequence (DNA): TGTGCCAGCAGTTCGAGGACAGGGGTATTTAATTCACCCCTCCACTTT. Protein sequence: CASSSRTGVFNSPLHF. The chain is built from TRBV6-2 or TRBV6-3 and TRBJ1-6; 9 bases are shared with TRBD1. This CDR3 has 16 amino acids. Germline V gene data show CDR1 as MNHEY and CDR2 as SVGEGT. The V and J ends lost 4 bases and 6 bases, in that order; junction bases with no gene match: 7.

Turning to this clone: Within the sample, other DNA sequences also encode this same CDR3. The chain has TRBV4-3 and TRBJ1-6; D is undetermined. The germline V gene encodes CDR1 LGHNA and CDR2 YSLEER. This CDR3 has 14 amino acids. The germline V and J ends were trimmed by 1 base and 7 bases, with 8 bases remaining between them. CDR3 nucleotide sequence: TGCGCCAGCAGCCAAGGGACTGTCAATTCACCCCTCCACTTT. Protein: CASSQGTVNSPLHF.

The J gene is TRBJ1-2, the V gene TRBV19, with D unclear. V was clipped by 1 base and J by 6 bases, with 15 bases between them. CDR3 length: 15 amino acids. Germline V gene sequence: CDR1 LNHDA, CDR2 SQIVND (reference sequence). This CDR3 is CASSIGGDTGDGYTF. Here the CDR3 DNA reads TGTGCCAGTAGTATAGGCGGAGACACTGGTGATGGCTACACCTTC.

CDR3 loop: CASSFRDRAHQPQHF. The DNA for the CDR3 is TGTGCCAGCAGCTTCCGGGACAGGGCACACCAGCCCCAGCATTTT. The chain employs TRBV7-2 and TRBJ1-5; 9 bases agree with TRBD1. With 3 bases clipped from V and 7 bases from J, the junction kept 7 bases outside the gene matches. Germline CDR1 SGHTA, CDR2 FQGNSA. There are 15 residues in the CDR3.

The chain combines TRBV12-3 or TRBV12-4 with TRBJ1-1, with D unresolved. The CDR3 consists of 12 residues. Between the trimmed V and J ends, which lost 1 base and 5 bases, there was a span of 5 bases. The CDR3 nucleotides are TGTGCCAGCAGTTTAGAAGGGACTGAAGCTTTCTTT. Translating it yields CASSLEGTEAFF.

The chain carries TRBV7-9 and TRBJ2-5; 9 positions match TRBD1. This CDR3 comprises 14 residues. V dropped 2 bases and J dropped 5; count of bases not matched to a gene: 3. Germline V gives CDR1 SEHNR, CDR2 FQNEAQ (reference sequence). CDR3 residues: CASSLSDRGETQYF. DNA for the CDR3: TGTGCCAGCAGCTTATCGGACAGGGGTGAGACCCAGTACTTC.

The CDR3 DNA reads as TGTGCCAGCAGCTTAGTGCCAGGGGATTTGACTGAAGCTTTCTTT. Protein: CASSLVPGDLTEAFF. The chain has TRBV7-2 and TRBJ1-1, with D possibly TRBD1 on 6 matching bases. The V end lost 1 base, the J end lost 5 bases, and 14 bases lay between the germline ends. The CDR3 length is 15 residues. Germline assignment: CDR1 SGHTA and CDR2 FQGNSA.

The chain links TRBV7-9 to TRBJ2-3; 8 bases line up with TRBD2. Germline V gives CDR1 SEHNR, CDR2 FQNEAQ (reference sequence). J was trimmed by 6 bases and V by 6 bases; bases with no gene match: 8. The length of the CDR3 is 14 residues. DNA of the CDR3: TGTGCCAGCAGGAGCGGGAGCCACCCGGATACGCAGTATTTT. This sequence encodes CASRSGSHPDTQYF.

The chain couples TRBV14 to TRBJ1-6, with D hard to call. Germline V gene data show CDR1 as SGHDN and CDR2 as FVKESK. The germline V and J ends were trimmed by 0 bases and 7 bases, with 10 bases remaining between them. The CDR3 has 15 residues. The CDR3 sequence is CASSQEGRRNSPLHF. DNA for the CDR3: TGTGCCAGCAGCCAAGAGGGCAGGCGCAATTCACCCCTCCACTTT. Variable domain in full (rest from reference TRBV14 and TRBJ1-6): EAGVTQFPSHSVIEKGQTVTLRCDPISGHDNLYWYRRVMGKEIKFLLHFVKESKQDESGMPNNRFLAERTGGTYSTLKVQPAELEDSGVYFCASSQEGRRNSPLHFGNGTRLTVT.

This chain links TRBV2 with TRBJ1-6; D not resolved. This CDR3 contains 15 residues. Germline V gene sequence: CDR1 SNHLY, CDR2 FYNNEI. Between the trimmed V and J ends, which lost 7 bases and 5 bases, there was a span of 15 bases. The CDR3 is CASTRSGLNNSPLHF. The CDR3 nucleotides are TGTGCCAGCACCAGAAGCGGGTTAAATAATTCACCCCTCCACTTT.

The chain carries TRBV29-1 and TRBJ2-5; D ambiguous. Germline-derived CDR1 and CDR2 are SQVTM and ANQGSEA. This CDR3 is 12 amino acids long. V dropped 5 bases and J dropped 5 bases, with 12 bases sitting between them. The CDR3 bases are TGCAGCGTTTCCTTAGGCGTCGAGACCCAGTACTTC. Its protein is CSVSLGVETQYF.

In DNA, the CDR3 is TGTGCCAGCGGGGAGGTACGTGGCACAGATACGCAGTATTTT. It encodes CASGEVRGTDTQYF. The rearrangement joins TRBV18 to TRBJ2-3; tentative D call: TRBD2 (6 bases). CDR3 size: 14 residues. Germline V gene lookup returns CDR1 KGHSH and CDR2 LQKENI. Trimming took off 8 bases at V and 1 base at J, with 13 bases between the two ends. The full variable domain, rest sourced from reference TRBV18 and TRBJ2-3, is NAGVMQNPRHLVRRRGQEARLRCSPMKGHSHVYWYRQLPEEGLKFMVYLQKENIIDESGMPKERFSAEFPKEGPSILRIQQVVRGDSAAYFCASGEVRGTDTQYFGPGTRLTVL.

The chain couples TRBV5-6 to TRBJ1-2; 7 bases align to TRBD1. Germline V gene lookup returns CDR1 SGHDT and CDR2 YYEEEE. The V segment lost 3 bases and the J segment 10 bases; nucleotides outside the gene matches: 12. The CDR3 is 14 amino acids. The CDR3: CASSWFGTDFDYTF. The CDR3, as DNA: TGTGCCAGCAGCTGGTTCGGGACAGACTTTGACTACACCTTC.

The V call is TRBV19, the J call TRBJ1-1; D call uncertain. The V end was cut by 4 bases, the J end by 0 bases, with 9 bases between. The germline V gene has CDR1 LNHDA and CDR2 SQIVND (reference sequence). The CDR3 runs 14 residues. CDR3 in amino acids: CASSKEGMNTEAFF. CDR3 DNA: TGTGCCAGTAGTAAGGAGGGAATGAACACTGAAGCTTTCTTT.

The CDR3 nucleotides are TGTGCCAGCAGGGCCTCCATCTTGGGGCCGTTTGGCTACACCTTC. As protein: CASRASILGPFGYTF. The V and J genes are TRBV2 and TRBJ1-2; maybe TRBD1 (5 bases). The ends were cut back, 6 bases at V and 7 bases at J, with 21 bases in the middle. Germline values: CDR1 SNHLY, CDR2 FYNNEI. The length of the CDR3 is 15 residues.

This clone was recorded only once. V gene TRBV5-5 combines with J gene TRBJ2-5; D not resolved. CDR3 length equals 13 residues. Trimming shortened V by 4 bases and J by 4 bases, and 11 bases separated the two germline ends. Germline loops: CDR1 SGHKS, CDR2 YYEKEE (reference sequence). CDR3 sequence reads: CASSPPGRETQYF. CDR3 sequence (DNA): TGTGCCAGCAGCCCTCCAGGAAGAGAGACCCAGTACTTC.

This chain links TRBV11-2 with TRBJ1-1; possible D gene TRBD1, 5 bases. With 6 bases removed from V and 11 bases from J, the gap between germline ends came to 28 bases. CDR1 SGHAT and CDR2 FQNNGV come from the germline V gene. The CDR3 runs to 16 residues. CDR3 sequence: CASSWRGIGKGPGAFF. The DNA of the CDR3 is TGTGCCAGCAGTTGGAGGGGAATAGGGAAGGGTCCGGGGGCTTTCTTT.

In regard to this clone: A junction end diverges from the germline sequence, so it may reflect a read error. This rearrangement joins TRBV19 to TRBJ1-2; the D gene is possibly TRBD1 (6 bases). This CDR3 contains 15 residues. Germline CDR1 reads LNHDA; CDR2 reads SQIVND (reference sequence). The CDR3 protein is CASTQDRQATYAYTF. CDR3 nucleotides: TGTGCCAGTACCCAGGACCGACAGGCCACCTATGCCTACACCTTC. Complete variable domain (other parts from reference TRBV19 and TRBJ1-2): DGGITQSPKYLFRKEGQNVTLSCEQNLNHDAMYWYRQDPGQGLRLIYYSQIVNDFQKGDIAEGYSVSREKKESFPLTVTSAQKNPTAFYLCASTQDRQATYAYTFGSGTRLTVV.

CDR3 DNA sequence: TGTGCCAGCAGCTTGGGTTTTCAGAACACTGAAGCTTTCTTT. This sequence encodes CASSLGFQNTEAFF. The chain has TRBV5-6 and TRBJ1-1, with no clear D. Between the trimmed V and J ends, which lost 0 bases and 1 base, there was a span of 7 bases. Germline-derived CDR1 and CDR2 are SGHDT and YYEEEE. The CDR3 covers 14 residues.

This chain uses TRBV7-2 with TRBJ2-1; 9 nucleotides align to TRBD2. The V segment lost 8 bases and the J segment 4 bases; nucleotides outside the gene matches: 12. CDR1 and CDR2 from the germline V gene are SGHTA and FQGNSA. This CDR3 spans 16 amino acids. CDR3 protein: CASLLVGGGAYNEQFF. The CDR3 DNA sequence: TGTGCCAGCCTGCTTGTTGGCGGGGGGGCTTACAATGAGCAGTTCTTC. The whole variable domain, filled in from reference TRBV7-2 and TRBJ2-1, reads GAGVSQSPSNKVTEKGKDVELRCDPISGHTALYWYRQSLGQGLEFLIYFQGNSAPDKSGLPSDRFSAERTGGSVSTLTIQRTQQEDSAVYLCASLLVGGGAYNEQFFGPGTRLTVL.

This chain joins TRBV19 and TRBJ1-2; 7 bases match TRBD1. Germline CDR1 and CDR2: LNHDA and SQIVND (reference sequence). This CDR3 has 13 amino acids. V lost 3 bases to trimming and J lost 4 bases; unmatched junction nucleotides: 2. The CDR3 DNA sequence: TGTGCCAGTAGTATGGGACAGCCCTATGGCTACACCTTC. As protein: CASSMGQPYGYTF.

The chain joins TRBV7-9 to TRBJ2-2, with 13 bases matching TRBD2. Per germline, CDR1 SEHNR and CDR2 FQNEAQ (reference sequence). Trimming cost V 4 bases and J 6 bases; bases outside gene matches: 8. This CDR3 spans 17 amino acids. CDR3 sequence reads: CASSSAGTSGVPGELFF. The CDR3 nucleotides read TGTGCCAGCAGCTCCGCCGGGACTAGCGGGGTTCCCGGGGAGCTGTTTTTT.